This T cell receptor beta chain came from a study of cytomegalovirus exposure and HLA in healthy donors. Amplification used 60 Vbeta primers and 13 Jbeta primers. The method was immunoSEQ multiplex PCR; TCRdb's version includes in-frame clones alone and lacks a portion of them. This table has fewer than 200,000 clones, roughly 85% appearing once. A word on this clone: No antigen is known for it.

The CDR3 has 15 amino acids. Germline trimming cut 1 base from V and 3 bases from J; bases unmatched to any gene: 5. Germline values: CDR1 SGHTA, CDR2 FQGTGA. The study's findings and limits: After further analysis at a later stage, under 20,000 TCR beta sequences were associated with HLA alleles at 0.05 false discovery rate. The study recorded more than 150 TCR beta chains that were cytomegalovirus-associated. In a later analysis, productive TCRs from donors in an Asian-associated ancestry cluster reportedly carried fewer N-insertions than the cohort mean. Per a later analysis, HLA-associated TCR beta chains showed more clonal expansion than other, equally common TCR beta chains.

Sequenced input: PBMCs. The sequence was collected from a male donor in good health and CMV-seronegative. The rearrangement uses TRBV7-3 and TRBJ2-7; TRBD1 aligns across 8 bases. CDR3 in amino acids: CASSLNTGGGYEQYF. DNA for the CDR3: TGTGCCAGCAGCTTAAACACAGGGGGAGGCTACGAGCAGTACTTC.